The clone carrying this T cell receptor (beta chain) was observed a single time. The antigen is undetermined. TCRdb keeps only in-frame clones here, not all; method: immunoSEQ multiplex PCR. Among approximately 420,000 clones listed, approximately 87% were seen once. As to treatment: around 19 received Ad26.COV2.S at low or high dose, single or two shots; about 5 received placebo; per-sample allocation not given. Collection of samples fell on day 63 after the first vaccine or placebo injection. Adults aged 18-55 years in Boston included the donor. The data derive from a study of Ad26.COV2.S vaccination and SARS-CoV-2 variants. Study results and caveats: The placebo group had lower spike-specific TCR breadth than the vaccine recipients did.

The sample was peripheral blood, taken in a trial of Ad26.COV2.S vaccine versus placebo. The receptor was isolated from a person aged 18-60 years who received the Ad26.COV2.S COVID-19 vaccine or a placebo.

CDR3 residues: CSVNGGIGATYEQYF. Written as DNA, the CDR3 is TGCAGCGTCAATGGGGGGATAGGGGCGACCTACGAGCAGTACTTC. The chain carries TRBV29-1 and TRBJ2-7; a weak D match, TRBD2 (6 bases). The V and J ends lost 6 bases and 2 bases respectively, with 20 bases between them. From germline, CDR1 is SQVTM and CDR2 ANQGSEA. This CDR3 has 15 amino acids.